The clone carrying this T cell receptor (beta chain) showed up just a few times. Its cognate antigen is unknown. The data originate from a study of T cell repertoires in cytomegalovirus infection. TCRdb passed the reads through MiXCR, listing each CDR3 protein once. The data show approximately 310,000 distinct CDR3 sequences, with 20% to 30% seen just once and more than 10% held by the top ten. This receptor was identified in a human donor in good health (CMV status not recorded). Some clones in this sample may be carry-over from other donors' samples. The source was cultured PBMCs, collected from culture after CMV antigen stimulation.

The CDR3 region is CASSSGTSIGGFF. For the CDR3, the DNA is TGTGCCAGCAGCTCCGGGACCTCTATTGGGGGGTTCTTC. The chain combines TRBV11-2 with TRBJ2-1, with D perhaps matching TRBD1 or TRBD2 (5 bases each). This CDR3 is 13 amino acids long. The germline V and J ends were trimmed by 4 bases and 15 bases, with 19 bases remaining between them. Germline lookup yields CDR1 SGHAT and CDR2 FQNNGV.